The 4 T cell receptor beta chains reported below all come from one sample, sequenced in a study of blood T cell repertoires in COVID-19. Profiled with immunoSEQ multiplex PCR; TCRdb holds only in-frame clones, not every one. The profile shows around 130,000 clones, 88% of them singletons. The sequenced sample was peripheral blood. The receptors come from a human donor with COVID-19, enrolled during active disease. The donor label of this sample is uncertain.

The rearrangement links TRBV6-5 to TRBJ2-3; TRBD1 is a possible D gene (5 bases). Germline lookup yields CDR1 MNHEY and CDR2 SVGAGI. The CDR3 runs 13 residues. The germline V and J ends were trimmed by 6 bases and 7 bases, with 14 bases remaining between them. CDR3 DNA sequence: TGTGCCAGCAGGGGGCTCGAGAAAAATACGCAGTATTTT. Residues: CASRGLEKNTQYF.

This clone appeared a single time. J is TRBJ2-7 and V is TRBV2, with a possible D match to TRBD2 (5 bases). Trimming took off 1 base at V and 3 bases at J, with 10 bases between the two ends. In germline, CDR1 is SNHLY, CDR2 FYNNEI. CDR3 length: 14 residues. The CDR3: CASSEGPGFYEQYF. CDR3 nucleotide sequence: TGTGCCAGCAGTGAAGGCCCGGGGTTCTACGAGCAGTACTTC.

The rearrangement links TRBV7-3 to TRBJ2-7; 7 bases map to TRBD1. CDR1 SGHTA and CDR2 FQGTGA come from the germline V gene. The CDR3 is 13 amino acids. V trimming: 3 bases; J trimming: 6 bases; junction bases outside the gene matches: 5. The chain's CDR3 is CASSFFRDSEQYF. The CDR3 nucleotides read TGTGCCAGCAGCTTTTTCCGGGACAGCGAGCAGTACTTC.

This clone is medium-sized (0.01 to 0.1%) by share. The chain combines TRBV5-6 with TRBJ2-1, with 7 positions matching TRBD2. The CDR3 runs 16 residues. The V and J ends lost 6 bases and 3 bases, in that order; junction bases with no gene match: 12. Germline V gives CDR1 SGHDT, CDR2 YYEEEE. CDR3 sequence (DNA): TGTGCCAGCACTCGGACCTTCAGCGGGGACTACAATGAGCAGTTCTTC. It codes for CASTRTFSGDYNEQFF.